One and the same sample provided the 8 T cell receptor beta chains below, sequenced in a study of early T cells in non-severe SARS-CoV-2 infection. TCRdb passed the 5' RACE reads through MiXCR, listing each CDR3 protein once. The data contain 75,000 to 100,000 distinct CDR3 sequences, approximately 15% of them singletons. Sequencing used whole blood. These receptors were obtained from an adult who was a healthcare worker with PCR-confirmed SARS-CoV-2 infection or an uninfected control (not recorded which).

The chain joins TRBV7-8 to TRBJ1-5; 8 nucleotides agree with TRBD1. This CDR3 is 16 amino acids long. Germline lookup yields CDR1 SGHVS and CDR2 FQNEAQ. V lost 1 base to trimming and J lost 7 bases; unmatched junction nucleotides: 9. Here the CDR3 DNA reads TGTGCCAGCAGCTTAGTACAGGGGGTGTCGCGACAGCCCCAGCATTTT. Protein sequence: CASSLVQGVSRQPQHF.

The chain employs TRBV11-2 and TRBJ2-1; 11 positions match TRBD2. This CDR3 region has 18 residues. V gave up 4 bases and J gave up 7 bases; unmatched junction bases: 15. Per germline, CDR1 SGHAT and CDR2 FQNNGV. The CDR3 loop is CASSSPFRLAGLRNEQFF. Written as DNA, the CDR3 is TGTGCCAGCAGCTCCCCGTTCCGACTAGCGGGATTAAGGAATGAGCAGTTCTTC.

This clonotype was seen at least ten times. The chain carries TRBV7-6 and TRBJ1-5; D gene uncertain. Trimming took off 5 bases at V and 3 bases at J, with 11 bases between the two ends. CDR3 length: 14 amino acids. From germline, CDR1 is SGHVS and CDR2 FNYEAQ. The CDR3: CASSPAGLNQPQHF. The DNA for the CDR3 is TGTGCCAGCAGCCCGGCTGGCCTCAATCAGCCCCAGCATTTT.

The J gene is TRBJ2-7, the V gene TRBV18, with D uncertain. The CDR3 is 14 residues long. CDR1 and CDR2 (germline): KGHSH, LQKENI. Here the CDR3 reads CSSSPRSLYAEQYF. CDR3 nucleotide sequence: TGTAGCAGCTCACCACGGAGCCTTTACGCCGAGCAGTACTTC.

The rearrangement links TRBV29-1 to TRBJ1-2; D is unresolved. The CDR3 is 11 amino acids. V lost 6 bases and J lost 4, with 9 bases in between. Per germline, CDR1 SQVTM and CDR2 ANQGSEA. The CDR3 sequence is CSVKDVYGYTF. DNA of the CDR3: TGCAGCGTGAAGGACGTCTATGGCTACACCTTC. Looking up the rest from reference TRBV29-1 and TRBJ1-2 gives the full variable domain: SAVISQKPSRDICQRGTSLTIQCQVDSQVTMMFWYRQQPGQSLTLIATANQGSEATYESGFVIDKFPISRPNLTFSTLTVSNMSPEDSSIYLCSVKDVYGYTFGSGTRLTVV.

This clonotype was detected many times. This chain's CDR3 is CATLVSSYNEQFF. CDR3 DNA sequence: TGTGCCACTCTCGTGAGCTCCTACAATGAGCAGTTCTTC. The rearrangement joins TRBV28 to TRBJ2-1; unclear D gene. The CDR3 length is 13 residues. Looked up from germline, CDR1 is MDHEN and CDR2 is SYDVKM. Trimming stripped 10 bases from V and 0 bases from J, with 10 bases between.

This clonotype was seen ten or more times. The V gene is TRBV18, the J gene TRBJ2-1; D is undetermined. There are 12 residues in the CDR3. Germline V lookup: CDR1 KGHSH, CDR2 LQKENI. The ends were cut back, 3 bases at V and 8 bases at J, with 8 bases in the middle. CDR3 sequence reads: CASSPGDHEQFF. CDR3 DNA: TGTGCCAGCTCACCTGGTGACCATGAGCAGTTCTTC.

V usage is TRBV21-1 and J usage is TRBJ1-1; TRBD1 was called by the table and not checked on the DNA. TRBV21-1 has pseudogene status. The CDR3 is 15 amino acids. The CDR3 region has the DNA TGTGCCAGCAGCGCACCCAGGGGAGGGAACACTGAAGCTTTCTTT. Protein sequence: CASSAPRGGNTEAFF.